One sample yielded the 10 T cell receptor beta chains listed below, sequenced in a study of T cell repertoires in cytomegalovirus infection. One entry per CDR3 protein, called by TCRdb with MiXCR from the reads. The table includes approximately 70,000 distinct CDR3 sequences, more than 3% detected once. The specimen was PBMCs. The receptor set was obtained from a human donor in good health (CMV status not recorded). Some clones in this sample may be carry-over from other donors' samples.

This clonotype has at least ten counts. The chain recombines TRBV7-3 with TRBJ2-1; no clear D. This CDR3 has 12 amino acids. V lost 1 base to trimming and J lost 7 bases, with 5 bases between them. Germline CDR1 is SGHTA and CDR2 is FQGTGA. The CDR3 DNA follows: TGTGCCAGCAGCTTAAGCGGTAATGAGCAGTTCTTC. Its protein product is CASSLSGNEQFF. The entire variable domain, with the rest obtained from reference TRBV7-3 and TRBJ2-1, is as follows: GAGVSQTPSNKVTEKGKYVELRCDPISGHTALYWYRQSLGQGPEFLIYFQGTGAADDSGLPNDRFFAVRPEGSVSTLKIQRTERGDSAVYLCASSLSGNEQFFGPGTRLTVL.

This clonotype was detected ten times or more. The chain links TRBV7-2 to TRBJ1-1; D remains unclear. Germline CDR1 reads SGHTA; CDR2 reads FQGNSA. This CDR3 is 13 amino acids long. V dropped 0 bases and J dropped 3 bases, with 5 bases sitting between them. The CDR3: CASSLAAYTEAFF. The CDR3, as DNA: TGTGCCAGCAGCTTAGCGGCTTACACTGAAGCTTTCTTT.

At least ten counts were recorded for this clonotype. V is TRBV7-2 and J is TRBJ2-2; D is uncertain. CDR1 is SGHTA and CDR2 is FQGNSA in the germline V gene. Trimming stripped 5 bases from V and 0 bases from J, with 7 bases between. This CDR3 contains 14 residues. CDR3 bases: TGTGCCAGCAGCCCGGTGGCGAACACCGGGGAGCTGTTTTTT. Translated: CASSPVANTGELFF. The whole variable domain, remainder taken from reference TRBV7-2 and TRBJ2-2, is GAGVSQSPSNKVTEKGKDVELRCDPISGHTALYWYRQSLGQGLEFLIYFQGNSAPDKSGLPSDRFSAERTGGSVSTLTIQRTQQEDSAVYLCASSPVANTGELFFGEGSRLTVL.

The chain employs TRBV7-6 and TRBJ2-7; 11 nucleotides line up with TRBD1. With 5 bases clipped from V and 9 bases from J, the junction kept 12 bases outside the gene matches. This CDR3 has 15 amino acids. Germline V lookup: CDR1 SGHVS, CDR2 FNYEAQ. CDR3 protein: CASSGGQGVYGGQYF. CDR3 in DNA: TGTGCCAGCAGCGGGGGACAGGGGGTCTACGGCGGGCAGTACTTC.

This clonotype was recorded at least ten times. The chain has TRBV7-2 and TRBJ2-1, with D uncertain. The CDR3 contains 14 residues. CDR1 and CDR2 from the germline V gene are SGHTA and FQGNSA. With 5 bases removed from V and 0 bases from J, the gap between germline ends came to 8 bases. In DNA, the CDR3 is TGTGCCAGCAGCCCTGTTCGCTCCTACAATGAGCAGTTCTTC. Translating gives CASSPVRSYNEQFF.

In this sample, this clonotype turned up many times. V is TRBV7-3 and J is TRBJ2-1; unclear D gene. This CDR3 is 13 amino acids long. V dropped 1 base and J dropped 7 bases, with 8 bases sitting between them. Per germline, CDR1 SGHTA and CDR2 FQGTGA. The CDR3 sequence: CASSLIPGNEQFF. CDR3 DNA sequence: TGTGCCAGCAGCTTAATCCCTGGGAATGAGCAGTTCTTC.

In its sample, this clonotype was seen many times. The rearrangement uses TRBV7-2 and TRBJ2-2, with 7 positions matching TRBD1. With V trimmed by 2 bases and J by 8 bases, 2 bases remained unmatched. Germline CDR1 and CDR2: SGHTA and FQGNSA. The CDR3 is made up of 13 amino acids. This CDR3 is CASSLKDRGELFF. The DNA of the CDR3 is TGTGCCAGCAGCTTAAAGGACAGGGGGGAGCTGTTTTTT.

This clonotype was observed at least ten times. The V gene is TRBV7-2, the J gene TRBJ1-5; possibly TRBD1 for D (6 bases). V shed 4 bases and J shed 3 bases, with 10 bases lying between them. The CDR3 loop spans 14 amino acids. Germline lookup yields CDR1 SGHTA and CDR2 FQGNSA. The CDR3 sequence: CASSYTGSNQPQHF. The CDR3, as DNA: TGTGCCAGCAGCTATACAGGGTCCAATCAGCCCCAGCATTTT.

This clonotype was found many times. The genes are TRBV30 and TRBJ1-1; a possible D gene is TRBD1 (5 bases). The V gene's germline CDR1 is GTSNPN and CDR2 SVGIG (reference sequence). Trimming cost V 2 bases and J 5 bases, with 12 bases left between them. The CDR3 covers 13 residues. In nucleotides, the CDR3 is TGTGCCTGGAGTTCCTCAGGGCTTACTGAAGCTTTCTTT. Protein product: CAWSSSGLTEAFF. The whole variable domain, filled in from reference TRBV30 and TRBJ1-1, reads SQTIHQWPATLVQPVGSPLSLECTVEGTSNPNLYWYRQAAGRGLQLLFYSVGIGQISSEVPQNLSASRPQDRQFILSSKKLLLSDSGFYLCAWSSSGLTEAFFGQGTRLTVV.

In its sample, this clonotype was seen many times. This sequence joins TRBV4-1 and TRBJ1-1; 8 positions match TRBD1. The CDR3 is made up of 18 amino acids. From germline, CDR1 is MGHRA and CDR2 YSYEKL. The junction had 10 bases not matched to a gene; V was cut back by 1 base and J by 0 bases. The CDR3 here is CASSQATYRGALNTEAFF. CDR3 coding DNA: TGCGCCAGCAGCCAAGCGACCTACAGGGGGGCCCTGAACACTGAAGCTTTCTTT.